Listed below are T cell receptor beta chains from one sample, sequenced in a study of T cells in Graves' hyperthyroidism and ophthalmopathy. Using its own MiXCR run on the multiplex PCR reads, TCRdb lists one record per CDR3 protein. Of 450,000 to 550,000 distinct CDR3 sequences listed, approximately 25% are singletons. The sequencing input was blood. The receptors originated from a woman in her 30s with Graves' ophthalmopathy. Each CDR3 is given with its conserved first and last residue. Fields, in order: V gene, clone size, J gene, D gene, CDR3 protein, CDR3 DNA. The D gene is left open where the match is weak. A row's size may be missing; if present it is once, few, many or a size class.

TRBV20-1,many,TRBJ2-6,-,CSALDGRGANVLTF,TGCAGTGCCCTGGACGGGCGGGGGGCCAACGTCCTGACTTTC
TRBV7-3,once,TRBJ2-5,-,CASSSGADGQETQYF,TGTGCCAGCAGCTCGGGAGCCGACGGACAAGAGACCCAGTACTTC
TRBV7-2,once,TRBJ2-7,TRBD1,CASSPRQGWEQYF,TGTGCCAGCAGCCCGCGACAGGGGTGGGAGCAGTACTTC
TRBV6-1,few,TRBJ2-5,-,CASSPGSGEETQYF,TGTGCCAGCAGTCCGGGATCCGGGGAGGAGACCCAGTACTTC
TRBV6-2/TRBV6-3,many,TRBJ2-3,-,CASTLGIQATPDTQYF,TGTGCCAGCACCCTAGGGATACAGGCCACGCCAGATACGCAGTATTTT
TRBV12-3/TRBV12-4,many,TRBJ1-5,-,CASIKTGSGQPQHF,TGTGCCAGCATCAAAACAGGGTCCGGTCAGCCCCAGCATTTT
TRBV6-1,few,TRBJ2-7,-,CASSKTGRSSYEQYF,TGTGCCAGCAGTAAGACAGGCCGTAGCTCCTACGAGCAGTACTTC
TRBV24-1,-,TRBJ2-5,TRBD1,CATSDVGQGETQYF,TGTGCCACCAGTGACGTGGGACAGGGAGAGACCCAGTACTTC
TRBV19,many,TRBJ1-5,-,CASSPQVSNQPQHF,TGTGCCAGTAGTCCCCAGGTTAGCAATCAGCCCCAGCATTTT
TRBV19,-,TRBJ2-2,TRBD1,CASSIYRGPVPGELFF,TGTGCCAGTAGTATTTACAGGGGCCCGGTACCCGGGGAGCTGTTTTTT
TRBV5-1,few,TRBJ2-7,TRBD2,CASSLGLAGVDEQYF,TGCGCCAGCAGCTTGGGACTAGCGGGAGTGGATGAGCAGTACTTC
TRBV6-2/TRBV6-3,many,TRBJ2-7,TRBD1,CASSDRGASSYEQYF,TGTGCCAGCAGTGACAGGGGGGCAAGCTCCTACGAGCAGTACTTC
TRBV12-3/TRBV12-4,few,TRBJ1-1,-,CASRNTGLKEAEAFF,TGTGCCAGCAGGAATACGGGACTTAAGGAGGCTGAAGCTTTCTTT
TRBV6-1,-,TRBJ2-7,-,CASSEGLGRARYEQYF,TGTGCCAGCAGTGAAGGACTGGGGCGGGCGCGCTACGAGCAGTACTTC
TRBV11-1,many,TRBJ1-6,-,CASSIRTANNSPLHF,TGTGCCAGCAGCATTCGGACAGCCAATAATTCACCCCTCCACTTT
TRBV3-1,many,TRBJ1-1,-,CASSQGQEKAFF,TGTGCCAGCAGCCAAGGACAGGAAAAAGCTTTCTTT
TRBV6-5,many,TRBJ2-7,TRBD2,CASSHPGSGGYEQYF,TGTGCCAGCAGTCACCCGGGTAGCGGGGGCTACGAGCAGTACTTC
TRBV6-1,once,TRBJ2-7,TRBD1,CASRSDGTGTHEQYF,TGTGCCAGCAGGTCTGATGGGACAGGGACCCACGAGCAGTACTTC
TRBV4-1,many,TRBJ1-1,TRBD1,CASSQWGQSLIEAFF,TGCGCCAGCAGCCAATGGGGACAGTCGCTCATTGAAGCTTTCTTT
TRBV7-3,-,TRBJ1-5,TRBD1,CARTNKTHRGRRNQPQHF,TGTGCCCGAACCAATAAGACCCACAGGGGACGTCGCAATCAGCCCCAGCATTTT
TRBV10-3,many,TRBJ1-5,-,CAISESGQHQPQHF,TGTGCCATCAGTGAGTCAGGGCAACATCAGCCCCAGCATTTT
TRBV6-5,many,TRBJ1-2,-,CASSYVRSNYGYTF,TGTGCCAGCAGTTACGTCAGATCCAACTATGGCTACACCTTC
TRBV7-8,many,TRBJ2-5,-,CASSRSLSVVKTQYF,TGTGCCAGCAGCCGTAGTCTTAGCGTCGTAAAGACCCAGTACTTC
TRBV3-1,-,TRBJ1-2,TRBD1,CASSPNGAPGQSYGYTF,TGTGCCAGCAGCCCCAATGGAGCTCCGGGACAGAGCTATGGCTACACCTTC
TRBV12-5,-,TRBJ1-1,-,CASGLGQRNTEAFF,TGTGCTAGTGGTCTCGGACAGCGGAACACTGAAGCTTTCTTT
TRBV6-1,many,TRBJ1-1,-,CASSPRDMGDSEAFF,TGTGCCAGCAGTCCCCGGGACATGGGGGACTCTGAAGCTTTCTTT
TRBV9,once,TRBJ2-5,TRBD2,CASSLNPGLAGGQETQYF,TGTGCCAGCAGCCTTAACCCGGGACTAGCGGGGGGCCAAGAGACCCAGTACTTC
TRBV18,many,TRBJ2-5,-,CASSPPSSGLQETQYF,TGTGCCAGCTCACCACCATCCAGCGGGCTCCAAGAGACCCAGTACTTC
TRBV2,many,TRBJ1-5,TRBD1,CASSADRDDIQPQHF,TGTGCCAGCAGTGCCGACAGGGATGACATTCAGCCCCAGCATTTT
TRBV18,many,TRBJ1-2,TRBD1,CASSPSTGVGGYTF,TGTGCCAGCTCACCCTCGACAGGGGTAGGTGGCTACACCTTC
TRBV27,-,TRBJ2-7,TRBD1,CASSEYGDRDYEQYF,TGTGCCAGCAGTGAATACGGGGACAGGGACTACGAGCAGTACTTC
TRBV29-1,-,TRBJ2-5,TRBD2,CSVIDRVGRLAGEGTQYF,TGCAGCGTTATCGACAGGGTTGGAAGACTAGCGGGAGAGGGGACCCAGTACTTC